The clone carrying this T cell receptor (beta chain) was seen just once. Its antigen remains unknown. The CDR3 covers 14 residues. Trimming took off 1 base at V and 6 bases at J, with 9 bases between the two ends. The entry originates in a study of T cells in Graves' hyperthyroidism and ophthalmopathy. Researchers amplified the TCR beta CDR3 regions from RNA transcripts. An initial round of RT-PCR targeting the TCR CDR3 relied on the HTBI primer set. TCRdb re-called the multiplex PCR reads through MiXCR, storing one row per CDR3 protein. The data show roughly 570,000 distinct CDR3 sequences, 40% to 55% seen once. Study results and limitations: Also found in blood were most expanded thyroid clonotypes above 0.001.

Sample: peripheral blood or thyroid tissue (not recorded which). The clonotype originates from a woman between 18 and 29 years old with Graves' hyperthyroidism. J is TRBJ1-4 and V is TRBV12-3 or TRBV12-4; D gene unclear. This CDR3 reads CASSLGAGDEKLFF. CDR3 DNA sequence: TGTGCCAGCAGTTTAGGAGCGGGAGATGAAAAACTGTTTTTT.